These 18 T cell receptor beta chains share one sample of origin, sequenced in a study of shared clonotypes between healthy human individuals. Method: immunoSEQ multiplex PCR; TCRdb's copy keeps in-frame clones and lacks some. This table has roughly 1.4 million clones, approximately 98.5% appearing once. Specimen: naive CD4+ T cells sorted from blood. The subset is: CD45RA+ positively selected. All receptors derive from a man aged 30 to 39 in good health.

The chain recombines TRBV7-6 with TRBJ1-2, with D unresolved. From germline, CDR1 is SGHVS and CDR2 FNYEAQ. V was shortened by 5 bases and J by 10 bases, with 11 bases between the two germline ends. The CDR3 extends over 11 amino acids. The CDR3, as DNA: TGTGCCAGCAGCCGAGACCGTCTCTACACCTTC. Translation: CASSRDRLYTF. Full variable domain (remainder filled in from reference TRBV7-6 and TRBJ1-2): GAGVSQSPRYKVTKRGQDVALRCDPISGHVSLYWYRQALGQGPEFLTYFNYEAQQDKSGLPNDRFSAERPEGSISTLTIQRTEQRDSAMYRCASSRDRLYTFGSGTRLTVV.

As to this clone: The same CDR3 arises from other DNA sequences in this sample as well. The V gene is TRBV19, the J gene TRBJ1-5, with 8 bases fitting TRBD1. V dropped 4 bases and J dropped 4; count of bases not matched to a gene: 3. The CDR3 is made up of 14 amino acids. Looked up from germline, CDR1 is LNHDA and CDR2 is SQIVND (reference sequence). The CDR3: CASSTGQVNQPQHF. The CDR3 region has the DNA TGTGCCAGTAGTACGGGACAGGTTAATCAGCCCCAGCATTTT.

The CDR3: CASSPGGPLRNEQFF. The CDR3 nucleotides are TGTGCCAGCAGCCCCGGGGGGCCCCTCCGAAATGAGCAGTTCTTC. This sequence joins TRBV14 and TRBJ2-1; tentative D call: TRBD2 (7 bases). CDR3 length: 15 residues. Germline V gene lookup returns CDR1 SGHDN and CDR2 FVKESK. V lost 4 bases and J lost 7, with 17 bases in between.

This sequence joins TRBV6-5 and TRBJ1-5, with D hard to call. From germline, CDR1 is MNHEY and CDR2 SVGAGI. This CDR3 is 13 amino acids long. Trimming cost V 5 bases and J 9 bases, with 14 bases left between them. The CDR3 DNA reads TGTGCCAGCAGTCCCGAACGACTTGGGCCCCAGCATTTT. Amino acid sequence: CASSPERLGPQHF.

The chain has TRBV5-1 and TRBJ2-1; no firm D call. CDR1 and CDR2 from the germline V gene are SGHRS and YFSETQ. The CDR3 is 16 residues long. V was pared by 4 bases and J by 0 bases, with 14 bases between. This chain's CDR3 is CASSTNIGPSYNEQFF. CDR3 DNA sequence: TGCGCCAGCAGCACGAACATAGGCCCCTCCTACAATGAGCAGTTCTTC. Looking up the rest from reference TRBV5-1 and TRBJ2-1 gives the full variable domain: KAGVTQTPRYLIKTRGQQVTLSCSPISGHRSVSWYQQTPGQGLQFLFEYFSETQRNKGNFPGRFSGRQFSNSRSEMNVSTLELGDSALYLCASSTNIGPSYNEQFFGPGTRLTVL.

This clone was counted once. This chain connects TRBV9 to TRBJ1-2; D is ambiguous. CDR3 length equals 14 residues. Trimming shortened V by 0 bases and J by 3 bases, and 9 bases separated the two germline ends. Germline V gene lookup returns CDR1 SGDLS and CDR2 YYNGEE. Written as DNA, the CDR3 is TGTGCCAGCAGCGTAGTAGCCTCGGACTATGGCTACACCTTC. Translated: CASSVVASDYGYTF.

V is TRBV7-6 and J is TRBJ2-1; D is possibly TRBD2 (6 bases). The CDR3 totals 14 residues. V lost 5 bases and J lost 4, with 12 bases in between. The germline V gene encodes CDR1 SGHVS and CDR2 FNYEAQ. The CDR3 loop is CASSPRGTYNEQFF. The DNA for the CDR3 is TGTGCCAGCAGCCCCCGCGGGACTTACAATGAGCAGTTCTTC.

V gene TRBV5-1 combines with J gene TRBJ2-3; 10 bases fit TRBD2. The V segment lost 1 base and the J segment 5 bases; nucleotides outside the gene matches: 7. This CDR3 spans 16 amino acids. Germline loops: CDR1 SGHRS, CDR2 YFSETQ. CDR3 amino acids: CASSLFLAGEIDTQYF. The CDR3 DNA reads as TGCGCCAGCAGCTTGTTTCTAGCGGGAGAGATAGATACGCAGTATTTT.

In DNA, the CDR3 is TGTGCCAGCACTACACGGGCTAGCGGATACAATGAGCAGTTCTTC. Protein product: CASTTRASGYNEQFF. The chain has TRBV21-1 and TRBJ2-1; the D call in the table, TRBD2, was not verified against the DNA. TRBV21-1 is a recognized pseudogene. The CDR3 consists of 15 residues.

In this sample, this clone turned up once. The chain joins TRBV7-2 to TRBJ1-2, with D hard to call. CDR1 is SGHTA and CDR2 is FQGNSA in the germline V gene. With 1 base removed from V and 5 bases from J, the gap between germline ends came to 11 bases. The CDR3 is 14 amino acids. The CDR3 spells CASSLGGRMYGYTF. For the CDR3, the DNA is TGTGCCAGCAGCTTAGGGGGTCGGATGTATGGCTACACCTTC.

This sequence joins TRBV5-1 and TRBJ2-1; 10 bases fit TRBD2. V lost 4 bases and J lost 10; bases outside the gene matches: 11. This CDR3 comprises 15 residues. The germline V gene encodes CDR1 SGHRS and CDR2 YFSETQ. The CDR3 loop reads CASSAGVAGGGEQFF. The DNA for the CDR3 is TGCGCCAGCAGCGCAGGGGTAGCGGGAGGTGGGGAGCAGTTCTTC. Combining the CDR3 with reference TRBV5-1 and TRBJ2-1 gives the whole variable domain KAGVTQTPRYLIKTRGQQVTLSCSPISGHRSVSWYQQTPGQGLQFLFEYFSETQRNKGNFPGRFSGRQFSNSRSEMNVSTLELGDSALYLCASSAGVAGGGEQFFGPGTRLTVL.

A word on this clone: Other DNA sequences within the sample encode an identical CDR3. This chain links TRBV18 with TRBJ2-3; D is unresolved. In germline, CDR1 is KGHSH, CDR2 LQKENI. The CDR3 runs 12 residues. V was shortened by 2 bases and J by 6 bases, with 6 bases between the two germline ends. This CDR3 reads CASSPEEDTQYF. CDR3 bases: TGTGCCAGCTCACCAGAGGAGGATACGCAGTATTTT.

The J gene is TRBJ2-7, the V gene TRBV5-1; no definite D call. Germline V gives CDR1 SGHRS, CDR2 YFSETQ. V lost 4 bases, J lost 1 base, and 21 bases lay in between. The length of the CDR3 is 17 residues. The CDR3, as DNA: TGCGCCAGCAGCCTAGAGGTGTCGACTCAGGCTTCCTACGAGCAGTACTTC. As protein: CASSLEVSTQASYEQYF.

The rearrangement uses TRBV5-6 and TRBJ2-5, with TRBD2 matching over 11 bases. The V and J ends lost 1 base and 4 bases, in that order; junction bases with no gene match: 3. Germline V gives CDR1 SGHDT, CDR2 YYEEEE. There are 15 residues in the CDR3. The CDR3 spells CASSLYGLAGETQYF. The CDR3 DNA follows: TGTGCCAGCAGCTTGTATGGACTAGCGGGAGAGACCCAGTACTTC. Supplemented by reference TRBV5-6 and TRBJ2-5, the full variable domain reads DAGVTQSPTHLIKTRGQQVTLRCSPKSGHDTVSWYQQALGQGPQFIFQYYEEEERQRGNFPDRFSGHQFPNYSSELNVNALLLGDSALYLCASSLYGLAGETQYFGPGTRLLVL.

J is TRBJ2-3 and V is TRBV7-5; whether TRBD2, the table's D call, matches the DNA was not checked. TRBV7-5 counts as a pseudogene. This CDR3 contains 18 residues. CDR3 sequence: CVRSPQVTSGRRTDTQYF. CDR3 bases: TGTGTCAGAAGCCCACAGGTGACTAGCGGGAGGAGGACAGATACGCAGTATTTT.

The V and J genes are TRBV7-9 and TRBJ2-4, with TRBD1 identical over 9 bases. CDR1 SEHNR and CDR2 FQNEAQ come from the germline V gene (reference sequence). The V gene end was trimmed by 5 bases and the J gene end by 4 bases; junction bases not matched to a gene: 3. The CDR3 consists of 14 residues. CDR3 DNA: TGTGCCAGCAGCGTGACAGGGGGTAAAAACATTCAGTACTTC. It yields the protein CASSVTGGKNIQYF. The entire variable domain, with the rest obtained from reference TRBV7-9 and TRBJ2-4, is as follows: DTGVSQNPRHKITKRGQNVTFRCDPISEHNRLYWYRQTLGQGPEFLTYFQNEAQLEKSRLLSDRFSAERPKGSFSTLEIQRTEQGDSAMYLCASSVTGGKNIQYFGAGTRLSVL.

The chain links TRBV6-6 to TRBJ2-2; 14 nucleotides agree with TRBD2. Unmatched junction bases numbered 2, after V lost 5 bases and J lost 6 bases. The CDR3 runs 15 residues. Germline V gives CDR1 MNHNY, CDR2 SVGAGI (reference sequence). CDR3 sequence: CASSGTSGRSGELFF. The DNA for the CDR3 is TGTGCCAGCAGTGGGACTAGCGGGAGATCCGGGGAGCTGTTTTTT.

The chain recombines TRBV29-1 with TRBJ2-2; D may be TRBD2 (5 bases). The CDR3 is 13 residues long. CDR1 and CDR2 from the germline V gene are SQVTM and ANQGSEA. V gave up 4 bases and J gave up 3 bases, with 9 bases separating them. This CDR3 reads CSVVWRYTGELFF. Written as DNA, the CDR3 is TGCAGCGTTGTTTGGAGGTACACCGGGGAGCTGTTTTTT.